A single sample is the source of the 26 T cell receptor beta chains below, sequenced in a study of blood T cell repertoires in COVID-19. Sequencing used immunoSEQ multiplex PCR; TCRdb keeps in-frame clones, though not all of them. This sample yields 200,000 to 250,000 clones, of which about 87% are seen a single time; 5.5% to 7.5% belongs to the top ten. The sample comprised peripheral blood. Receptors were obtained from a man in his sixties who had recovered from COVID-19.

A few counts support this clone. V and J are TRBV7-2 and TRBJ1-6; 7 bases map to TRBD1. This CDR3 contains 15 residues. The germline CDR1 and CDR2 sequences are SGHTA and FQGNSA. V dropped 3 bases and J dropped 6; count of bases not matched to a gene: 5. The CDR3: CASSFGTVLNSPLHF. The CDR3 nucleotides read TGTGCCAGCAGCTTCGGGACAGTCCTTAATTCACCCCTCCACTTT. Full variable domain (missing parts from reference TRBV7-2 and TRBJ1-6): GAGVSQSPSNKVTEKGKDVELRCDPISGHTALYWYRQSLGQGLEFLIYFQGNSAPDKSGLPSDRFSAERTGGSVSTLTIQRTQQEDSAVYLCASSFGTVLNSPLHFGNGTRLTVT.

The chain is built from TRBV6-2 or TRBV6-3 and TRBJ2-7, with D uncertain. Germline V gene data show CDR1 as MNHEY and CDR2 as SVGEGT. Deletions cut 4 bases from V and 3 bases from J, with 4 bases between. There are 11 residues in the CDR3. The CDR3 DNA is TGTGCCAGCAGTTTCCGCTACGAGCAGTACTTC. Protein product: CASSFRYEQYF.

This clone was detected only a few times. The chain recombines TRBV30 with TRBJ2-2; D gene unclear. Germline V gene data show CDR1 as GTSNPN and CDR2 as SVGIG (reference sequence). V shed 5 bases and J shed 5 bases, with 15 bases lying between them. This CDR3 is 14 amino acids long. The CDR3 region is CAWLSALNTGELFF. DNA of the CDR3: TGTGCCTGGTTGAGCGCCCTGAATACCGGGGAGCTGTTTTTT.

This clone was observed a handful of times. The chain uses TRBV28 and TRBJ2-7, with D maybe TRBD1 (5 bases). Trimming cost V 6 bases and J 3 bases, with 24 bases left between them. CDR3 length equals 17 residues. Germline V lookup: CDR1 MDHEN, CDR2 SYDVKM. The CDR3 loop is CASSQSPGLDSGYEQYF. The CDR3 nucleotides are TGTGCCAGCAGCCAGAGTCCAGGGTTGGATTCGGGCTACGAGCAGTACTTC.

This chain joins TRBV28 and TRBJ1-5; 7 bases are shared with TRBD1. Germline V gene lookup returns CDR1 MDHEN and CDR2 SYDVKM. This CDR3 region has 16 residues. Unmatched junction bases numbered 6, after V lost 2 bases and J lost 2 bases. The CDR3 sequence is CASSLNRQGGNQPQHF. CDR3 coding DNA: TGTGCCAGCAGTTTAAACCGACAGGGAGGCAATCAGCCCCAGCATTTT.

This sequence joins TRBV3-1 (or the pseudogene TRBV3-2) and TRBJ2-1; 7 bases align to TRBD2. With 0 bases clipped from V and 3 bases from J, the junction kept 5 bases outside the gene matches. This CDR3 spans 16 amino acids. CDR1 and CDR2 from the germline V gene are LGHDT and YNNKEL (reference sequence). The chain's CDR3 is CASSQERGGNYNEQFF. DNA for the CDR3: TGTGCCAGCAGCCAAGAACGGGGAGGGAACTACAATGAGCAGTTCTTC.

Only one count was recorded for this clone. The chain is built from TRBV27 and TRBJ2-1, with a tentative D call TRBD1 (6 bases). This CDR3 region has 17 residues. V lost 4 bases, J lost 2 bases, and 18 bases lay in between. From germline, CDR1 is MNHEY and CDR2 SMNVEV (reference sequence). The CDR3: CASSSLRTVSPYNEQFF. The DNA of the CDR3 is TGTGCCAGCAGTTCTTTAAGGACAGTGTCCCCCTACAATGAGCAGTTCTTC.

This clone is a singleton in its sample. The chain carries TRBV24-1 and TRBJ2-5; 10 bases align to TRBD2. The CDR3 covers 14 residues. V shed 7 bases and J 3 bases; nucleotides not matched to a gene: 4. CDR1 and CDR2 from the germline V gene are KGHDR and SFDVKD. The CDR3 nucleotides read TGTGCCACCAGCAAAGGACTAGCGGAAGAGACCCAGTACTTC. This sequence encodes CATSKGLAEETQYF.

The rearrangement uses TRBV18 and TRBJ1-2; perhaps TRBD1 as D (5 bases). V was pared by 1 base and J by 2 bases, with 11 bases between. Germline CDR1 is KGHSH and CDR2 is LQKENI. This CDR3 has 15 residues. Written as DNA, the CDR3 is TGTGCCAGCTCACCACTGGACAAAACCAACTATGGCTACACCTTC. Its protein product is CASSPLDKTNYGYTF.

CDR3 residues: CASSTDLRGGAGANVLTF. CDR3 sequence (DNA): TGTGCCAGCAGCACCGACCTCAGAGGGGGGGCTGGGGCCAACGTCCTGACTTTC. V usage is TRBV9 and J usage is TRBJ2-6, with a possible D match to TRBD2 (7 bases). The CDR3 sequence is 18 residues long. Germline V CDR1 and CDR2: SGDLS, YYNGEE. Trimming cost V 4 bases and J 2 bases, with 19 bases left between them.

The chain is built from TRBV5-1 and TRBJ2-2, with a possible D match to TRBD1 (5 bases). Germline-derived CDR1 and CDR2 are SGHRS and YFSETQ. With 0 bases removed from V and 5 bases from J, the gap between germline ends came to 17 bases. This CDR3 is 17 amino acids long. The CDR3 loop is CASSLDFSRVKTGELFF. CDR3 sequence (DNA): TGCGCCAGCAGCTTGGACTTCTCCAGGGTGAAAACCGGGGAGCTGTTTTTT.

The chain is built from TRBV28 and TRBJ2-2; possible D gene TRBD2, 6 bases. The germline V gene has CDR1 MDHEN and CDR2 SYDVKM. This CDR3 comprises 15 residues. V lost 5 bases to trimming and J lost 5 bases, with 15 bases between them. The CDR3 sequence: CASSVGGGGTGELFF. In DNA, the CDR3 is TGTGCCAGCAGTGTTGGGGGAGGAGGGACCGGGGAGCTGTTTTTT.

Here the CDR3 reads CASSLNYEQYF. CDR3 coding DNA: TGTGCCAGCAGTTTAAACTACGAGCAGTACTTC. This rearrangement joins TRBV6-6 to TRBJ2-7; no firm D call. The CDR3 length is 11 residues. The V gene's germline CDR1 is MNHNY and CDR2 SVGAGI (reference sequence). Trimming stripped 4 bases from V and 3 bases from J, with 4 bases between.

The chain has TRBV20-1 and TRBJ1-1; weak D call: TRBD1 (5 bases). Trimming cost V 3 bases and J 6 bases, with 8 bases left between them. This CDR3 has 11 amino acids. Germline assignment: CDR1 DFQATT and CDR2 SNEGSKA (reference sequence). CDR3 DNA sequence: TGCAGTGCTAGGGGGGGGGCTGAAGCTTTCTTT. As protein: CSARGGAEAFF.

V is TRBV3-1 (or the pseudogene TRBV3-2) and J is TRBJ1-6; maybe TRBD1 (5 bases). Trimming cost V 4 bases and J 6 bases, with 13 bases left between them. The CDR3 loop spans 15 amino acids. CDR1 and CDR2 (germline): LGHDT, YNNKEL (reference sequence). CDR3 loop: CASSPGGGPNSPLHF. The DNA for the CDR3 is TGTGCCAGCAGCCCCGGGGGGGGTCCTAATTCACCCCTCCACTTT.

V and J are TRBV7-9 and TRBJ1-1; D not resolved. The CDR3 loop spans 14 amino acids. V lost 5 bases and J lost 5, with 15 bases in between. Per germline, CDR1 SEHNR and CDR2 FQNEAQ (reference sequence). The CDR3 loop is CASSPQNSPTEAFF. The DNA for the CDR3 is TGTGCCAGCAGCCCCCAAAACTCCCCTACTGAAGCTTTCTTT.

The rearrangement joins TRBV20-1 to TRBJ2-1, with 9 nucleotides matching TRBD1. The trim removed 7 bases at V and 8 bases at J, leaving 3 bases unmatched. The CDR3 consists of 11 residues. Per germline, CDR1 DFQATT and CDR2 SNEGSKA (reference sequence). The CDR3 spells CSVGQGHEQFF. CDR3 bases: TGCAGTGTCGGACAGGGGCATGAGCAGTTCTTC.

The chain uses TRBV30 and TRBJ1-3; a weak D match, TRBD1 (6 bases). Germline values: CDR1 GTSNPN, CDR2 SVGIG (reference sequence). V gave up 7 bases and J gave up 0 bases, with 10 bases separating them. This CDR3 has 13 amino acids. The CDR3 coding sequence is TGTGCCTACGCAGGGGACTCTGGAAACACCATATATTTT. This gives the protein CAYAGDSGNTIYF.

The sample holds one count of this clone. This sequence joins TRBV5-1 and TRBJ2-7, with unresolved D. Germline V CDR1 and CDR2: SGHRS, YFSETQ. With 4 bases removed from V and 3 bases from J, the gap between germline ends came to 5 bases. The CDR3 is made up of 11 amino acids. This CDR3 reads CASSTIYEQYF. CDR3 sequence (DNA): TGCGCCAGCAGCACTATCTACGAGCAGTACTTC.

The CDR3 protein is CASSPLDRNTEAFF. As DNA, the CDR3 is TGTGCCAGCAGCCCTCTGGACAGGAACACTGAAGCTTTCTTT. This rearrangement joins TRBV7-2 to TRBJ1-1; D possibly corresponds to TRBD1 (6 bases). The germline V gene has CDR1 SGHTA and CDR2 FQGNSA. V gave up 5 bases and J gave up 1 base, with 11 bases separating them. The CDR3 length is 14 residues.

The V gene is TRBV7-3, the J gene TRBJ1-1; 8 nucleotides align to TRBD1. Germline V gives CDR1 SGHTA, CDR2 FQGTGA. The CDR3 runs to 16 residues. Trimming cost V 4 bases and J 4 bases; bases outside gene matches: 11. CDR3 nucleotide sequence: TGTGCCAGCAGCTCGCAGGGGGCGGGGATGGGCACTGAAGCTTTCTTT. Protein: CASSSQGAGMGTEAFF.

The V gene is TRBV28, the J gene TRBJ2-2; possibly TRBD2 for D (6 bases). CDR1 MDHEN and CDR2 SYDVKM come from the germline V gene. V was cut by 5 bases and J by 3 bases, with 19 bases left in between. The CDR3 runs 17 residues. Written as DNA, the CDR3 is TGTGCCAGCAGTCCCTGGGGGGTACAAGCCTACACCGGGGAGCTGTTTTTT. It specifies CASSPWGVQAYTGELFF.

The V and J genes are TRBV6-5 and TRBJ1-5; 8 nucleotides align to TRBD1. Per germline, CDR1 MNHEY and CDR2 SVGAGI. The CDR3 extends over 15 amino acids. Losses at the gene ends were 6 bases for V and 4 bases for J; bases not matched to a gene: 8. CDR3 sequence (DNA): TGTGCCAGCAGAGGTGGGGACAGGCGGAATCAGCCCCAGCATTTT. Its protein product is CASRGGDRRNQPQHF.

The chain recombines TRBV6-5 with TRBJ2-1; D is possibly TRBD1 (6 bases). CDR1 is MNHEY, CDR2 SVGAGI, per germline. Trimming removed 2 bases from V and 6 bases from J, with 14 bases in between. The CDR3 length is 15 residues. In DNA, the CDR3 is TGTGCCAGCAGTTACCAATCGGCAGGGGTCAATGAGCAGTTCTTC. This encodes CASSYQSAGVNEQFF.

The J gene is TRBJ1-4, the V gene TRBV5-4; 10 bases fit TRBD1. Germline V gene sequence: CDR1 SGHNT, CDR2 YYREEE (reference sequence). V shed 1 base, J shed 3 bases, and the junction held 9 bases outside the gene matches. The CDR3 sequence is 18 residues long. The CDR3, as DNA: TGTGCCAGCAGCTTGAGTATGGGACAGGGGCCGGCTAATGAAAAACTGTTTTTT. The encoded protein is CASSLSMGQGPANEKLFF.

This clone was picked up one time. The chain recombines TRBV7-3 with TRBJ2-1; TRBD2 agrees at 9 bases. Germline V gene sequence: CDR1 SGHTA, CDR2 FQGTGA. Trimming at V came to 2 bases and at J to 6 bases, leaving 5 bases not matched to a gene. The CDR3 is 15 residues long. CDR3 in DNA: TGTGCCAGCAGCTTAGTTCGAGCGGGGGGCAATGAGCAGTTCTTC. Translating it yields CASSLVRAGGNEQFF.